Below, 17 T cell receptor beta chains from the same sample are listed, as sequenced in a study of vaccination and CD4 T cells after COVID-19. The antigens of these receptors remain unknown. As to treatment: roughly nine-day PBMC culture with coronavirus spike peptide pools or control peptides (ViraFEST assay). Sequencing of DNA taken from cultured CD4+ T cells relied on the Oncomine TCR Beta short-read assay. TCRdb re-derived calls from the PCR reads in MiXCR, one entry per CDR3 protein. The sample includes about 20,000 distinct CDR3 sequences, roughly 70% of them seen just once. Material for sequencing was CD4+ T cells from blood, cultured in vitro. These receptors all stem from a human donor who had recovered from COVID-19.

This clonotype was counted a few times. V usage is TRBV27 and J usage is TRBJ1-1; a weak D match, TRBD1 (5 bases). Deletions cut 2 bases from V and 7 bases from J, with 11 bases between. Germline V gene sequence: CDR1 MNHEY, CDR2 SMNVEV (reference sequence). This CDR3 has 13 residues. The CDR3, as DNA: TGTGCCAGCAGTTTAGAGTCGGGGGTTGAAGCTTTCTTT. This sequence encodes CASSLESGVEAFF.

The rearrangement uses TRBV20-1 and TRBJ2-7, with D uncertain. V gave up 6 bases and J gave up 4 bases, with 22 bases separating them. Germline CDR1 is DFQATT and CDR2 is SNEGSKA (reference sequence). The length of the CDR3 is 15 residues. The CDR3 region is CSATPRTGLRYEQYF. The CDR3 DNA sequence: TGCAGTGCAACCCCTCGGACGGGTTTAAGGTACGAGCAGTACTTC.

This clonotype was found a few times. The chain couples TRBV6-2 or TRBV6-3 to TRBJ1-1; TRBD1 aligns across 8 bases. V shed 6 bases and J 3 bases; nucleotides not matched to a gene: 12. The germline V gene encodes CDR1 MNHEY and CDR2 SVGEGT. The CDR3 loop spans 16 amino acids. The CDR3 sequence: CASSRQGQGWHTEAFF. In DNA, the CDR3 is TGTGCCAGCAGCCGGCAAGGACAGGGTTGGCACACTGAAGCTTTCTTT.

This clonotype was detected only a few times. The chain employs TRBV20-1 and TRBJ1-1, with D possibly being TRBD1 (6 bases). V lost 6 bases and J lost 0, with 20 bases in between. Germline V gene data show CDR1 as DFQATT and CDR2 as SNEGSKA (reference sequence). The CDR3 sequence is 16 residues long. The CDR3 protein is CSATRQENFMNTEAFF. CDR3 in DNA: TGCAGTGCAACCCGACAGGAGAATTTCATGAACACTGAAGCTTTCTTT.

The count of this clonotype is one. This chain links TRBV10-1 with TRBJ2-7; 10 bases are shared with TRBD1. This CDR3 is 17 amino acids long. The germline CDR1 and CDR2 sequences are WNHNN and SYGVQD (reference sequence). V lost 4 bases, J lost 0 bases, and 9 bases stayed unmatched. In DNA form, the CDR3 reads TGCGCCAGCAGTGGGGCCCGGGACAGGGGAAGCTCCTACGAGCAGTACTTC. Protein product: CASSGARDRGSSYEQYF.

The chain links TRBV19 to TRBJ1-2; D is unclear. Trimming left V 6 bases short and J 5 bases short, with 10 bases between. The germline CDR1 and CDR2 sequences are LNHDA and SQIVND (reference sequence). This CDR3 is built from 12 residues. CDR3 sequence (DNA): TGTGCCAGTAGCCAATACGGGTATGGCTACACCTTC. Its protein is CASSQYGYGYTF. Combining the CDR3 with reference TRBV19 and TRBJ1-2 gives the whole variable domain DGGITQSPKYLFRKEGQNVTLSCEQNLNHDAMYWYRQDPGQGLRLIYYSQIVNDFQKGDIAEGYSVSREKKESFPLTVTSAQKNPTAFYLCASSQYGYGYTFGSGTRLTVV.

This chain links TRBV15 with TRBJ2-5, with 10 bases that match TRBD1. Germline lookup yields CDR1 LNHNV and CDR2 YYDKDF (reference sequence). The CDR3 is made up of 17 amino acids. V trimming: 0 bases; J trimming: 1 base; junction bases outside the gene matches: 5. The CDR3: CATSRDLRTGGQETQYF. The CDR3 DNA sequence: TGTGCCACCAGCAGAGATCTCCGGACAGGGGGCCAAGAGACCCAGTACTTC.

This sequence joins TRBV25-1 and TRBJ1-2; D unresolved. Germline values: CDR1 MGHDK, CDR2 SYGVNS. V was cut by 7 bases and J by 8 bases, with 23 bases left in between. The CDR3 covers 15 residues. CDR3 nucleotides: TGTGCCAGCACCTACCTACTCCCGATGTCGGGGGGCTACACCTTC. Translation gives CASTYLLPMSGGYTF.

J is TRBJ1-1 and V is TRBV12-3 or TRBV12-4; 11 nucleotides match TRBD1. The CDR3 length is 15 residues. Germline trimming cut 6 bases from V and 7 bases from J; bases unmatched to any gene: 10. The CDR3 DNA follows: TGTGCCAGCAGGAACTGGGACAGGGGGAATAGTGAAGCTTTCTTT. Protein: CASRNWDRGNSEAFF.

The chain is built from TRBV20-1 and TRBJ1-4; a weak D match, TRBD1 (5 bases). CDR1 is DFQATT and CDR2 is SNEGSKA in the germline V gene (reference sequence). The CDR3 runs 15 residues. V shed 0 bases and J shed 8 bases, with 16 bases lying between them. The chain's CDR3 is CSARDNWGGREKLFF. The CDR3 bases are TGCAGTGCTAGAGATAACTGGGGCGGGCGGGAAAAACTGTTTTTT.

This clonotype turned up a few times. This chain joins TRBV7-3 and TRBJ2-3, with TRBD2 matching over 15 bases. Germline lookup yields CDR1 SGHTA and CDR2 FQGTGA. V lost 0 bases to trimming and J lost 9 bases; unmatched junction nucleotides: 10. The CDR3 covers 18 residues. The CDR3 reads CASSLTGNGGLAGGTQYF. For the CDR3, the DNA is TGTGCCAGCAGCTTAACGGGAAACGGGGGACTAGCGGGAGGCACGCAGTATTTT.

The chain has TRBV6-5 and TRBJ1-3; D remains ambiguous. The CDR3 spans 11 residues. Germline V gene lookup returns CDR1 MNHEY and CDR2 SVGAGI. The V end lost 4 bases, the J end lost 6 bases, and 4 bases lay between the germline ends. CDR3 nucleotides: TGTGCCAGCAGTTCGGTAAACACCATATATTTT. As protein: CASSSVNTIYF.

V is TRBV6-4 and J is TRBJ1-1, with 8 positions matching TRBD1. This CDR3 comprises 13 residues. Trimming took 5 bases from V and 5 from J; bases not matched to a gene: 4. The germline V gene encodes CDR1 MRHNA and CDR2 SNTAGT. In nucleotides, the CDR3 is TGTGCCAGCAGTCCAGGGGGCGGGACTGAAGCTTTCTTT. As protein: CASSPGGGTEAFF.

The chain combines TRBV20-1 with TRBJ2-1; 7 nucleotides align to TRBD2. The germline V gene has CDR1 DFQATT and CDR2 SNEGSKA (reference sequence). CDR3 length: 16 residues. The ends lost 0 bases at V and 2 bases at J; junction bases unmatched: 7. CDR3 sequence reads: CSARDPQRGTYNEQFF. CDR3 nucleotides: TGCAGTGCTAGAGATCCCCAGCGGGGAACCTACAATGAGCAGTTCTTC.

The chain uses TRBV6-1 and TRBJ2-7; TRBD2 matches at 13 bases. CDR3 length equals 14 residues. V was pared by 5 bases and J by 3 bases, with 1 base of the junction left unmatched. The V gene's germline CDR1 is MNHNS and CDR2 SASEGT. The CDR3 sequence: CASSRTSGSYEQYF. The CDR3 nucleotides read TGTGCCAGCAGTAGGACTAGCGGGAGCTACGAGCAGTACTTC.

The V call is TRBV6-2 or TRBV6-3, the J call TRBJ2-1, with TRBD1 matching 7 bases. Germline V gene data show CDR1 as MNHEY and CDR2 as SVGEGT. The V segment lost 6 bases and the J segment 9 bases; nucleotides outside the gene matches: 8. This CDR3 comprises 13 residues. In nucleotides, the CDR3 is TGTGCCAGCAGAACTCTGACAGGGAGTGAGCAGTTCTTC. It yields the protein CASRTLTGSEQFF.

The V call is TRBV6-1, the J call TRBJ1-1; 8 positions match TRBD1. Germline values: CDR1 MNHNS, CDR2 SASEGT. Trimming cost V 6 bases and J 4 bases; bases outside gene matches: 10. This CDR3 has 15 residues. CDR3 nucleotide sequence: TGTGCCAGCAGGTCGGAAGGACAGGGAGTCACTGAAGCTTTCTTT. It encodes CASRSEGQGVTEAFF.